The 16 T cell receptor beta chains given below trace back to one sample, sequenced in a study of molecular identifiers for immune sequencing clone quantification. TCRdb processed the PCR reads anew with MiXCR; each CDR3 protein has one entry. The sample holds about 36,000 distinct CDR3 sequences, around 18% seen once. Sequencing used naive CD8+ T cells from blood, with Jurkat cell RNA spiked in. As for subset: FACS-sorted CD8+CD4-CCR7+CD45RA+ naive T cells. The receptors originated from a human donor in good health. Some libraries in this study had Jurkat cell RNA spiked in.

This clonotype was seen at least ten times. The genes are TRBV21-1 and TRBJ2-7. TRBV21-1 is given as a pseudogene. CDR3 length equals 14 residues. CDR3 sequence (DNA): TGTGCCAGCAGCAGTTGCGACAGGTCCTACGAGCAGTACTTC. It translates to CASSSCDRSYEQYF.

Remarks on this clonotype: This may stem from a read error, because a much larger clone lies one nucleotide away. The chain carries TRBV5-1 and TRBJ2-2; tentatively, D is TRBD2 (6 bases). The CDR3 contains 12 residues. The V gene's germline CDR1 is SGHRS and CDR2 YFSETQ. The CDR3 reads CASSHYTGGLFF. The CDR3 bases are TGCGCCAGCAGCCATTACACCGGGGGGCTGTTTTTT.

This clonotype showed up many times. The CDR3 protein is CASSQDWGQGAQPQHF. Here the CDR3 DNA reads TGCGCCAGCAGCCAAGATTGGGGACAGGGTGCTCAGCCCCAGCATTTT. The J gene is TRBJ1-5, the V gene TRBV4-1; 9 nucleotides match TRBD1. J lost 6 bases, V lost 0 bases, and 6 bases had no gene match. The germline gives CDR1 MGHRA, CDR2 YSYEKL. The CDR3 covers 16 residues.

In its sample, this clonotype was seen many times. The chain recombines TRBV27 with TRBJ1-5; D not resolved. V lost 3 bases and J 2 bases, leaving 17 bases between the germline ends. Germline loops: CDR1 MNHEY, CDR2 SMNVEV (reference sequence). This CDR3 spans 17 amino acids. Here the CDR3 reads CASSLDPRLAGNQPQHF. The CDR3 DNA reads TGTGCCAGCAGTTTGGACCCCCGCCTGGCCGGCAATCAGCCCCAGCATTTT.

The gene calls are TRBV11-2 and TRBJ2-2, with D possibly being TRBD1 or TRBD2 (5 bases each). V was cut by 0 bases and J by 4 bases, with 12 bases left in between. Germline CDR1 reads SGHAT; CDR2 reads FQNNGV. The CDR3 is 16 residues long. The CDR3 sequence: CASSLEAGRSTGELFF. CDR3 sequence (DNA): TGTGCCAGCAGCTTAGAAGCAGGGAGATCCACCGGGGAGCTGTTTTTT. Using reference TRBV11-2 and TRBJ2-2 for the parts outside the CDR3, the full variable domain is EAGVAQSPRYKIIEKRQSVAFWCNPISGHATLYWYQQILGQGPKLLIQFQNNGVVDDSQLPKDRFSAERLKGVDSTLKIQPAKLEDSAVYLCASSLEAGRSTGELFFGEGSRLTVL.

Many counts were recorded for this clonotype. Here the CDR3 reads CASSLSLTGELFF. DNA for the CDR3: TGTGCCAGCAGCTTATCTTTAACCGGGGAGCTGTTTTTT. The rearrangement links TRBV13 to TRBJ2-2; D gene unclear. V lost 2 bases, J lost 5 bases, and 6 bases lay in between. Germline V gene data show CDR1 as PRHDT and CDR2 as FYEKMQ (reference sequence). The length of the CDR3 is 13 residues. The full variable domain, with the rest looked up from reference TRBV13 and TRBJ2-2, is AAGVIQSPRHLIKEKRETATLKCYPIPRHDTVYWYQQGPGQDPQFLISFYEKMQSDKGSIPDRFSAQQFSDYHSELNMSSLELGDSALYFCASSLSLTGELFFGEGSRLTVL.

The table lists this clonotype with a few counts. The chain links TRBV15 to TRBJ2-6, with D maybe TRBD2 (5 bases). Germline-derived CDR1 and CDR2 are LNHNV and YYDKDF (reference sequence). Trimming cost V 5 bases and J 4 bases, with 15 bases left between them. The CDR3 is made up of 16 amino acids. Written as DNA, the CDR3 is TGTGCCACCAGCTTAGGACGGGATCGGGGGGCCAACGTCCTGACTTTC. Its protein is CATSLGRDRGANVLTF. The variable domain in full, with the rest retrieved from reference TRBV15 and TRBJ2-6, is DAMVIQNPRYQVTQFGKPVTLSCSQTLNHNVMYWYQQKSSQAPKLLFHYYDKDFNNEADTPDNFQSRRPNTSFCFLDIRSPGLGDTAMYLCATSLGRDRGANVLTFGAGSRLTVL.

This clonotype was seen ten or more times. CDR3 nucleotides: TGTGCCAGCACTGTGTACTCTGGGGCCAACGTCCTGACTTTC. It specifies CASTVYSGANVLTF. The V and J genes are TRBV6-5 and TRBJ2-6; D not resolved. This CDR3 contains 14 residues. CDR1 is MNHEY, CDR2 SVGAGI, per germline. V lost 7 bases and J lost 0, with 7 bases in between.

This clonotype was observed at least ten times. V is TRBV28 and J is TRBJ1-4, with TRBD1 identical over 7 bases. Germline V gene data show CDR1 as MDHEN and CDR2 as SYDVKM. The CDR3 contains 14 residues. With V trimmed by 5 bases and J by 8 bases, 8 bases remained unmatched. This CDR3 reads CASSPRQGGEKLFF. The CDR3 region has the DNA TGTGCCAGCAGTCCCAGACAGGGAGGGGAAAAACTGTTTTTT.

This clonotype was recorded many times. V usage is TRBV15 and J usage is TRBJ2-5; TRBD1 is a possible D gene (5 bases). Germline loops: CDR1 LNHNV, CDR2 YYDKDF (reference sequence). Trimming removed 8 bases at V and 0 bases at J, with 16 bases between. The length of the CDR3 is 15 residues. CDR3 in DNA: TGTGCCACCCAACCCCTTCCAGGGAACCAAGAGACCCAGTACTTC. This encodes CATQPLPGNQETQYF.

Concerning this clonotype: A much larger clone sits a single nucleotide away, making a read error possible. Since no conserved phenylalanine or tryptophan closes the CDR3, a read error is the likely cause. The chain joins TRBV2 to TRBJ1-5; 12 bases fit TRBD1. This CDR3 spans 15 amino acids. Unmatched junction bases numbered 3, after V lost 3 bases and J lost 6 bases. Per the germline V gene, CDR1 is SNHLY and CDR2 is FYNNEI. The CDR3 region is CASSDRDRGPQPQHS. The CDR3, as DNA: TGTGCCAGCAGTGATCGGGACAGGGGGCCTCAGCCCCAGCATTCT.

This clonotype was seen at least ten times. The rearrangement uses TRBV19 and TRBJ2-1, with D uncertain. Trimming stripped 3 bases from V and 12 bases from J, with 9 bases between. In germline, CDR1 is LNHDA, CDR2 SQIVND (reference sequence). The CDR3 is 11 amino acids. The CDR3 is CASSIGLVQFF. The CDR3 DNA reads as TGTGCCAGTAGTATCGGGCTGGTGCAGTTCTTC.

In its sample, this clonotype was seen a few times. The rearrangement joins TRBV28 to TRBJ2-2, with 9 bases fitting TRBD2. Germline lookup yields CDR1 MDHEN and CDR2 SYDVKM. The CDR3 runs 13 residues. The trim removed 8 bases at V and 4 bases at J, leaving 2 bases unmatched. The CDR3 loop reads CASGGRGTGELFF. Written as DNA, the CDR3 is TGTGCCAGCGGCGGGAGGGGCACCGGGGAGCTGTTTTTT. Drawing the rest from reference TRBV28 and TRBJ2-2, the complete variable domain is DVKVTQSSRYLVKRTGEKVFLECVQDMDHENMFWYRQDPGLGLRLIYFSYDVKMKEKGDIPEGYSVSREKKERFSLILESASTNQTSMYLCASGGRGTGELFFGEGSRLTVL.

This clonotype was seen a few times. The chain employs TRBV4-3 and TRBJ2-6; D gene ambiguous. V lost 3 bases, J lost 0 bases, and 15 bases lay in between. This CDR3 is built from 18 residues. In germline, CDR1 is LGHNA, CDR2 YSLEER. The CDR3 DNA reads TGCGCCAGCAGCCAGGCCCGGACGGGTACCTCTGGGGCCAACGTCCTGACTTTC. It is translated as CASSQARTGTSGANVLTF.

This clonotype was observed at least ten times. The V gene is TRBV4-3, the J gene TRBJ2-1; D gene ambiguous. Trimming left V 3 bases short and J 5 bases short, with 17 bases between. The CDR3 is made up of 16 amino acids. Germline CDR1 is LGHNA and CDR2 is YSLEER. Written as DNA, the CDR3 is TGCGCCAGCAGCCACCTTACAGTCGTGGGGAACAATGAGCAGTTCTTC. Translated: CASSHLTVVGNNEQFF.

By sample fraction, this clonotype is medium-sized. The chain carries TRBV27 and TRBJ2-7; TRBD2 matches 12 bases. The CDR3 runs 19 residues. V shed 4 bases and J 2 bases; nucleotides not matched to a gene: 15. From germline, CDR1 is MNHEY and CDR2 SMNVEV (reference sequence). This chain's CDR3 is CASSSILFPGLAGPYEQYF. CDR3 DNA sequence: TGTGCCAGCAGTTCAATACTATTTCCGGGACTAGCGGGTCCCTACGAGCAGTACTTC.